This TCR beta chain was found in a study of identical twins. Study results and caveats: The study found excess low generation probability among twin-shared out-of-frame alpha sequences.

The table lists this clonotype with a few counts. Its antigen is unknown. Using its own MiXCR run on the 5' RACE reads, TCRdb lists one record per CDR3 protein. This repertoire shows hundreds of thousands of distinct CDR3 sequences, 8.6% found once; its top ten account for 0.75% to 1%. The CDR3 runs to 15 residues. V trimming: 2 bases; J trimming: 5 bases; junction bases outside the gene matches: 6. Germline assignment: CDR1 SGHRS and CDR2 YFSETQ. The sample was also reused in another study, on yellow fever vaccine responses in identical twins.

J is TRBJ2-5 and V is TRBV5-1, with TRBD2 matching 10 bases. The TCR was taken from a woman younger than 35 in good health. The specimen was PBMCs. The CDR3 loop reads CASSLSGLASETQYF. The CDR3 DNA sequence: TGCGCCAGCAGCTTATCGGGACTAGCGAGCGAGACCCAGTACTTC.